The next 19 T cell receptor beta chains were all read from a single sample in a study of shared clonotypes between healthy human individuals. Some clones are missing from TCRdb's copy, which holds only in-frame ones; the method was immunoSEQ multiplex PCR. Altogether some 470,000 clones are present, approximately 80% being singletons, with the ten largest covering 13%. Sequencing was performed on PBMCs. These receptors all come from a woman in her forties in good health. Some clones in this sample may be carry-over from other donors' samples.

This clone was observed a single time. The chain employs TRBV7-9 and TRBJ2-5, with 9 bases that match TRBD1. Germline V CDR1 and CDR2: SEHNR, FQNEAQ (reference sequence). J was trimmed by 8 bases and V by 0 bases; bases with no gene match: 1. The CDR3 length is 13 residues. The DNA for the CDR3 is TGTGCCAGCAGCTTAGCACAGGGGGCCACCCAGTACTTC. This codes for CASSLAQGATQYF.

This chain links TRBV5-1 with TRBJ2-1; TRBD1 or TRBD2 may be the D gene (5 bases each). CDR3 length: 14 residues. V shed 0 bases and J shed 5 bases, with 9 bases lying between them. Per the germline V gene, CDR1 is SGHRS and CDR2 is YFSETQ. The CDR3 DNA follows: TGCGCCAGCAGCTTGGGGGGGACGGACAATGAGCAGTTCTTC. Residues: CASSLGGTDNEQFF.

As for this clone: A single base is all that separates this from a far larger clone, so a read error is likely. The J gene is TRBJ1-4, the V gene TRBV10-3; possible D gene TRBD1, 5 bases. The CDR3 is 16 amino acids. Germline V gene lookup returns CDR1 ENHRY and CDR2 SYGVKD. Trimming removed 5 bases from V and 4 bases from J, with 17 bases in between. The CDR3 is CAISKSPTAINEKLFF. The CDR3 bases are TGTGCCATCAGTAAATCCCCGACAGCCATTAATGAAAAACTGTTTTTT.

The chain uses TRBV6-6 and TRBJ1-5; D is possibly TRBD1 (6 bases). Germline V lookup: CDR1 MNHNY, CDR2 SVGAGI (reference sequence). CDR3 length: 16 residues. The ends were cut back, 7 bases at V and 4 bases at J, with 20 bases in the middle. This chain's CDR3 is CASNGGAGRRNQPQHF. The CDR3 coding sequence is TGTGCCAGCAACGGGGGGGCGGGCAGGAGAAATCAGCCCCAGCATTTT.

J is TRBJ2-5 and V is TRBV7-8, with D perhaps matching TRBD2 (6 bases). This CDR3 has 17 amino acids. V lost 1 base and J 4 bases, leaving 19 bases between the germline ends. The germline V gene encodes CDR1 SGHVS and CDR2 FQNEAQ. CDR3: CASSLVRRRDGGETQYF. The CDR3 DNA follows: TGTGCCAGCAGCTTAGTCCGTCGGCGGGACGGTGGAGAGACCCAGTACTTC.

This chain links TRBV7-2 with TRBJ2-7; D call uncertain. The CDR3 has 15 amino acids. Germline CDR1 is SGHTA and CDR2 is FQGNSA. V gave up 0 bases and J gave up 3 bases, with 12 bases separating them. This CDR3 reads CASSLASVRDYEQYF. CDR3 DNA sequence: TGTGCCAGCAGCTTAGCGAGCGTTCGAGACTACGAGCAGTACTTC.

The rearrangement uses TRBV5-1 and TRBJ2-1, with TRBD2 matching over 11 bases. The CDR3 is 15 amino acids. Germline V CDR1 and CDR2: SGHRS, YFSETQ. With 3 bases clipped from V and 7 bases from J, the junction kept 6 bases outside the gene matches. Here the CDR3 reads CASSYRLAGLNEQFF. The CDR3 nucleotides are TGCGCCAGCAGCTACCGACTAGCGGGACTTAATGAGCAGTTCTTC.

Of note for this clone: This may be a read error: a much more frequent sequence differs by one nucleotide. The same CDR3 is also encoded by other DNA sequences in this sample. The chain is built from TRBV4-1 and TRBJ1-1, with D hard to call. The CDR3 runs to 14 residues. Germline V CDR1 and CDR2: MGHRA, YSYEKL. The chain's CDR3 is CASSRPTIDTEAFF. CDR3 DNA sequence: TGCGCCAGCAGCCGCCCGACGATAGACACTGAAGCCTTCTTT.

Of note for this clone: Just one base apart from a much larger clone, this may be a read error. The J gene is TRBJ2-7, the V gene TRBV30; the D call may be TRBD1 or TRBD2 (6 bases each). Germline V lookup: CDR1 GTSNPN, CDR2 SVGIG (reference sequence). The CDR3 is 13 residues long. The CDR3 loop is CAWRTGGSYGQYF. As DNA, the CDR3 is TGTGCCTGGAGGACCGGGGGCTCCTACGGGCAGTACTTC.

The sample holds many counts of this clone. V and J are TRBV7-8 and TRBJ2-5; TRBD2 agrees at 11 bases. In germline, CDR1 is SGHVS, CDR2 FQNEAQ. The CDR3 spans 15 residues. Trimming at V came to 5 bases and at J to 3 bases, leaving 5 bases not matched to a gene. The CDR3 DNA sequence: TGTGCCAGCAGCGCCGCGACTAGCGGGAAAGAGACCCAGTACTTC. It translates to CASSAATSGKETQYF. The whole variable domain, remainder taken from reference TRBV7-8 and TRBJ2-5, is GAGVSQSPRYKVAKRGQDVALRCDPISGHVSLFWYQQALGQGPEFLTYFQNEAQLDKSGLPSDRFFAERPEGSVSTLKIQRTQQEDSAVYLCASSAATSGKETQYFGPGTRLLVL.

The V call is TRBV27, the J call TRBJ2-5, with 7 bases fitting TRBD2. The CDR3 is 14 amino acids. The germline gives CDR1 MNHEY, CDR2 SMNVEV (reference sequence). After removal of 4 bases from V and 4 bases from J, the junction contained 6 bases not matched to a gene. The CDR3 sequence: CASSSWGGVETQYF. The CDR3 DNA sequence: TGTGCCAGCAGTTCTTGGGGGGGGGTAGAGACCCAGTACTTC.

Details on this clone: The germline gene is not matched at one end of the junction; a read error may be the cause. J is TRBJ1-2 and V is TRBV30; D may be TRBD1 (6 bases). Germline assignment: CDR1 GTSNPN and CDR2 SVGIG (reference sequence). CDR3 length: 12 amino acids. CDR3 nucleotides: TGTGCCTTGAGTGTAGGGGGTTATGGCTACACCTTC. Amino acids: CALSVGGYGYTF.

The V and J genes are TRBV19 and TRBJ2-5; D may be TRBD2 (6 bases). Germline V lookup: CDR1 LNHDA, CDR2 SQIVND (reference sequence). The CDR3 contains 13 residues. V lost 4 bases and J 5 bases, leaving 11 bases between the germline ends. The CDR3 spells CASSKGLLETQYF. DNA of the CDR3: TGTGCCAGTAGTAAGGGACTTCTGGAGACCCAGTACTTC.

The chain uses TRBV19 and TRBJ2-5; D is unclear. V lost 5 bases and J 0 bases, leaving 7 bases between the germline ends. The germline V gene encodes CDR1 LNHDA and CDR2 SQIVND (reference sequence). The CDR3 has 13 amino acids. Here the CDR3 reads CASSVGHQETQYF. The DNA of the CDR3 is TGTGCCAGTAGTGTAGGGCACCAAGAGACCCAGTACTTC.

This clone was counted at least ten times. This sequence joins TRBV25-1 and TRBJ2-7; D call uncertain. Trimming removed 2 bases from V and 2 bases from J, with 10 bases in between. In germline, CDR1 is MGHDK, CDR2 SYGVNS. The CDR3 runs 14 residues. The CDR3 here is CASSEGRPPYEQYF. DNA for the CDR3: TGTGCCAGCAGTGAAGGCAGGCCCCCCTACGAGCAGTACTTC.

As DNA, the CDR3 is TGTGCTAGTGGTGTGTCAGGGGGAGAAGCTTTCTTT. The encoded protein is CASGVSGGEAFF. This chain joins TRBV12-5 and TRBJ1-1; TRBD1 agrees at 7 bases. This CDR3 has 12 amino acids. V lost 5 bases to trimming and J lost 8 bases; unmatched junction nucleotides: 5. Germline CDR1 reads LGHNT; CDR2 reads FRNRAP.

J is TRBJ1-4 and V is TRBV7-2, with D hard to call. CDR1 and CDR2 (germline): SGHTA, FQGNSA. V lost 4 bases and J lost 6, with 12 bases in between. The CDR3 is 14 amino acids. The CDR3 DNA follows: TGTGCCAGCAGCTCGACGGTTTTCGATGAAAAACTGTTTTTT. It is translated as CASSSTVFDEKLFF.

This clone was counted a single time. CDR3 protein: CASSQSAGKYEQYF. The CDR3 DNA follows: TGTGCCAGCAGCCAATCGGCAGGGAAATACGAGCAGTACTTC. The gene calls are TRBV16 and TRBJ2-7; D is perhaps TRBD1 (5 bases). This CDR3 spans 14 amino acids. The germline gives CDR1 KGHSY, CDR2 FQNENV. Trimming took off 0 bases at V and 4 bases at J, with 10 bases between the two ends.

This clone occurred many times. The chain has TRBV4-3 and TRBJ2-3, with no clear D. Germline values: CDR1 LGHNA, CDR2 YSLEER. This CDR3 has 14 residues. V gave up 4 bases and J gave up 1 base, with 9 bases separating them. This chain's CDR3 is CASSLAAGTDTQYF. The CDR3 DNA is TGCGCCAGCAGCCTGGCTGCCGGCACAGATACGCAGTATTTT.